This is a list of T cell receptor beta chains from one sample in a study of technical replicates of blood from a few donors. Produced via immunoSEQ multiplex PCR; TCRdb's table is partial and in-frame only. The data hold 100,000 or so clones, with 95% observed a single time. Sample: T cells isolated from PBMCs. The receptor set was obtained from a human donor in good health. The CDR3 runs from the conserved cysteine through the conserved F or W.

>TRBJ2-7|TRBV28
CASSVHLTAGYEQYF
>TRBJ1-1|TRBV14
CASSQDRGNTEAFF
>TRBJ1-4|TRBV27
CASSLLTNEKLFF
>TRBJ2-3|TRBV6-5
CASSTDRRSQYF
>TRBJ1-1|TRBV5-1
CASSQGHRNTEAFF
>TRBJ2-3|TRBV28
CASSFPLGLADTDTQYF
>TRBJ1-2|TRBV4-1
CASSQVRGTVNYGYTF
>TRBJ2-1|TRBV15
CATSRGTSGYNEQFF
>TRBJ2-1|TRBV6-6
CASSYSGLAGVNEQFF
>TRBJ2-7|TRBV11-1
CASSPPGTGTYEQYF
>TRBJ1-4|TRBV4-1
CASSRRQGMTNEKLFF
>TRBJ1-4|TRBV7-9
CASSFQNEKLFF
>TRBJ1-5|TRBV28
CASSKDRGDNQPQHF
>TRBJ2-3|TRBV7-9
CASSLPQGTDTQYF
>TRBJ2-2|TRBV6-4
CASSDFSGGVGELFF
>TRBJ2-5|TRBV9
CASSAAGAGGETQYF
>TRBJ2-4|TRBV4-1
CASSPITGTGVSKNIQYF
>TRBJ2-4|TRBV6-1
CASMLQGFQNIQYF
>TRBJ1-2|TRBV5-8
CASSLGQYYGYTF
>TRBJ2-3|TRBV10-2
CASYPGTSRDTQYF
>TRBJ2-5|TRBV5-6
CASSLIRRGETQYF
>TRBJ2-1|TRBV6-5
CASRGTGGSYNEQFF
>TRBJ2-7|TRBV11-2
CASSSIQGKYEQYF
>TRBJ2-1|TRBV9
CASSVTSGSHNEQFF
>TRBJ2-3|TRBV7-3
CASSLRSGGAEDTQYF
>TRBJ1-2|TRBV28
CASSSLGASYTF
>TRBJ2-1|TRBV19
CASSIGGNEQFF
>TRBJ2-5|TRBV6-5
CASSTTSGEETQYF
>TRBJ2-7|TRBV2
CASNPPAGPRPEQYF
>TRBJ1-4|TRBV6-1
CASTVGQINEKLFF
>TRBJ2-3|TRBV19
CASSKGLASTDTQYF
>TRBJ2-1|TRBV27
CASSFLAGGDEQFF
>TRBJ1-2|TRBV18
CASSAPHLSSDPSAF
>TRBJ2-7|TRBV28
CASSLGRYEQYF
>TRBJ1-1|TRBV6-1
CASENRGNTEAFF
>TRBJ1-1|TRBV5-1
CASSLESQYTEAFF
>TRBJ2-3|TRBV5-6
CASSLLGLAATDTQYF
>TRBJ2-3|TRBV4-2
CASSQDLHYTDTQYF
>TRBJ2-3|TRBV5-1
CASREGADTQYF
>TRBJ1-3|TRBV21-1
CASSRSGQPGNTIYF
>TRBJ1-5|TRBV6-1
CASTLSPYQPQHF
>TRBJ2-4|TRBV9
CASSDGQGAQNIQYF
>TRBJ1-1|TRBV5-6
CASSYDIDRYTEAFF
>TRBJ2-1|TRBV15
CATIQGFGYNEQFF
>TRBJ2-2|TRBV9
CASSSTGGNTGELFF
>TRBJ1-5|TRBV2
CASKEEGAEQPQHF
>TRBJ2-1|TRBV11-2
CASSFTLAGGSNEQFF
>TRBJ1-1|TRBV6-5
CASSLSGALTEAFF
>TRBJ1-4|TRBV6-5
CASSYVRTLVEKLFF
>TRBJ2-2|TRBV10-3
CATQPVSAMNTGELFF
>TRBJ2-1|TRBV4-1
CASSQETLWTGRYNEQFF
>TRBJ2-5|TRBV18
CASSPSSGFSETQYF
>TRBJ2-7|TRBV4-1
CASSQPRTSGVREQYF
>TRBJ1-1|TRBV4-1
CASSYGQLNTEAFF